The 29 T cell receptor beta chains presented below share a single source sample, sequenced in a study of T cell responses to AZD1222 COVID-19 vaccine. Clones were sequenced by immunoSEQ multiplex PCR, and TCRdb holds only the in-frame ones, with some missing. The data contain about 140,000 clones, 92% of them singletons. The sequences come from peripheral blood, collected on day 0 of AZD1222 vaccination. The receptors stem from an adult in good health.

The chain combines TRBV11-2 with TRBJ1-1; no clear D. Germline V CDR1 and CDR2: SGHAT, FQNNGV. The germline V and J ends were trimmed by 5 bases and 6 bases, with 16 bases remaining between them. The CDR3 spans 14 residues. The DNA for the CDR3 is TGTGCCAGCAGCCATACCACACCGATTGCTGAAGCTTTCTTT. It encodes CASSHTTPIAEAFF.

The chain is built from TRBV15 and TRBJ2-3; D is unresolved. With 9 bases removed from V and 6 bases from J, the gap between germline ends came to 10 bases. The CDR3 consists of 11 residues. CDR1 and CDR2 (germline): LNHNV, YYDKDF (reference sequence). CDR3 sequence: CATRLSDTQYF. CDR3 nucleotide sequence: TGTGCCACGCGTCTAAGTGATACGCAGTATTTT.

V usage is TRBV14 and J usage is TRBJ2-2; D gene uncertain. V was shortened by 1 base and J by 0 bases, with 15 bases between the two germline ends. Germline CDR1 SGHDN, CDR2 FVKESK. This CDR3 is built from 18 residues. The chain's CDR3 is CASSQVGTTIANTGELFF. The CDR3 nucleotides read TGTGCCAGCAGCCAAGTAGGCACAACTATCGCGAACACCGGGGAGCTGTTTTTT.

The chain recombines TRBV5-1 with TRBJ2-5; D not certain. This CDR3 has 13 residues. The germline gives CDR1 SGHRS, CDR2 YFSETQ. Trimming removed 6 bases from V and 3 bases from J, with 12 bases in between. The CDR3: CASKRSSEETQYF. The CDR3 DNA reads as TGCGCCAGCAAAAGGTCCTCGGAAGAGACCCAGTACTTC.

This clone came up once. The rearrangement links TRBV20-1 to TRBJ1-1, with D unclear. There are 11 residues in the CDR3. The germline gives CDR1 DFQATT, CDR2 SNEGSKA (reference sequence). V was trimmed by 1 base and J by 7 bases, leaving 7 bases between them. The DNA of the CDR3 is TGCAGTGCTAGAGTACAGTATGAAGCTTTCTTT. As protein: CSARVQYEAFF.

This clone has a single count. The chain links TRBV7-9 to TRBJ1-1; weak D call: TRBD1 (6 bases). CDR1 SEHNR and CDR2 FQNEAQ come from the germline V gene (reference sequence). The CDR3 consists of 11 residues. With 5 bases removed from V and 8 bases from J, the gap between germline ends came to 9 bases. CDR3 nucleotides: TGTGCCAGCAGCACCGGGACAGAAGCTTTCTTT. Amino acid sequence: CASSTGTEAFF. Combining the CDR3 with reference TRBV7-9 and TRBJ1-1 gives the whole variable domain DTGVSQNPRHKITKRGQNVTFRCDPISEHNRLYWYRQTLGQGPEFLTYFQNEAQLEKSRLLSDRFSAERPKGSFSTLEIQRTEQGDSAMYLCASSTGTEAFFGQGTRLTVV.

CDR3 sequence reads: CASSLGGLLQETQYF. CDR3 DNA: TGTGCCAGCTCCCTCGGGGGACTCCTCCAAGAGACCCAGTACTTC. The rearrangement uses TRBV18 and TRBJ2-5; D is perhaps TRBD2 (6 bases). This CDR3 region has 15 residues. Germline V gives CDR1 KGHSH, CDR2 LQKENI. V gave up 6 bases and J gave up 1 base, with 15 bases separating them.

This chain connects TRBV7-9 to TRBJ2-3, with 10 bases fitting TRBD2. CDR3 size: 15 residues. Germline V gene lookup returns CDR1 SEHNR and CDR2 FQNEAQ (reference sequence). J lost 1 base, V lost 5 bases, and 3 bases had no gene match. DNA of the CDR3: TGTGCCAGCAGCCCTGGGACTAGCGGCACAGATACGCAGTATTTT. Its protein is CASSPGTSGTDTQYF.

This clone has just one count. J is TRBJ2-1 and V is TRBV6-5, with 7 bases lining up with TRBD1. V was pared by 2 bases and J by 8 bases, with 6 bases of the junction left unmatched. This CDR3 contains 14 residues. Per germline, CDR1 MNHEY and CDR2 SVGAGI. Here the CDR3 reads CASSYGQEQDEQFF. DNA of the CDR3: TGTGCCAGCAGTTACGGACAGGAACAGGATGAGCAGTTCTTC.

This clone has just one count. This rearrangement joins TRBV18 to TRBJ2-2, with 7 nucleotides matching TRBD2. The V gene end was trimmed by 3 bases and the J gene end by 7 bases; junction bases not matched to a gene: 8. The CDR3 consists of 15 residues. CDR1 is KGHSH, CDR2 LQKENI, per germline. CDR3 sequence reads: CASSPQAGLVGELFF. CDR3 nucleotides: TGTGCCAGCTCACCGCAAGCGGGGCTCGTCGGGGAGCTGTTTTTT.

This clone came up once. CDR3 in amino acids: CASSVTLNTEAFF. In DNA, the CDR3 is TGTGCCAGTAGTGTCACACTGAACACTGAAGCTTTCTTT. The V gene is TRBV19, the J gene TRBJ1-1; D unclear. The CDR3 totals 13 residues. Germline CDR1 and CDR2: LNHDA and SQIVND (reference sequence). Trimming left V 5 bases short and J 0 bases short, with 7 bases between.

CDR3 sequence (DNA): TGTGCCAGCAGCCAAGTCTCTCTGGGTGGCTACACCTTC. It yields the protein CASSQVSLGGYTF. The chain is built from TRBV3-1 (or the pseudogene TRBV3-2) and TRBJ1-2; D not resolved. The germline gives CDR1 LGHDT, CDR2 YNNKEL (reference sequence). V was cut by 1 base and J by 7 bases, with 10 bases left in between. This CDR3 comprises 13 residues.

The chain couples TRBV28 to TRBJ1-5; D call uncertain. Trimming removed 3 bases from V and 6 bases from J, with 15 bases in between. Germline lookup yields CDR1 MDHEN and CDR2 SYDVKM. The CDR3 runs to 15 residues. The DNA for the CDR3 is TGTGCCAGCAGTTTGGTATCCCCCTGGGGTCAGCCCCAGCATTTT. It translates to CASSLVSPWGQPQHF.

The chain is built from TRBV2 and TRBJ1-2; D not resolved. Trimming cost V 6 bases and J 6 bases, with 11 bases left between them. Germline CDR1 SNHLY, CDR2 FYNNEI. CDR3 size: 12 residues. The CDR3 protein is CASSPGPDGYTF. The CDR3 coding sequence is TGTGCCAGCAGCCCTGGGCCCGATGGCTACACCTTC.

V usage is TRBV7-9 and J usage is TRBJ2-1; D remains ambiguous. The CDR3 spans 13 residues. Germline V gives CDR1 SEHNR, CDR2 FQNEAQ (reference sequence). Trimming pared 2 bases from V and 8 bases from J, leaving 10 bases between. The CDR3, as DNA: TGTGCCAGCAGCTTAACCCAAGCAGATGAGCAGTTCTTC. Its translation: CASSLTQADEQFF.

This chain uses TRBV7-9 with TRBJ1-2, with a possible D match to TRBD1 (5 bases). V was shortened by 1 base and J by 4 bases, with 10 bases between the two germline ends. Germline V gene sequence: CDR1 SEHNR, CDR2 FQNEAQ (reference sequence). The CDR3 covers 14 residues. The CDR3 DNA sequence: TGTGCCAGCAGCTTAGGAACAGGACCCTATGGCTACACCTTC. Translation: CASSLGTGPYGYTF.

The rearrangement uses TRBV4-2 and TRBJ2-5; no reliable D call. CDR3 length: 16 residues. Trimming shortened V by 4 bases and J by 2 bases, and 17 bases separated the two germline ends. The V gene's germline CDR1 is LGHNA and CDR2 YNFKEQ. CDR3 nucleotide sequence: TGTGCCAGCAGCCCGAGTAGGACGGAGCCGCAAGAGACCCAGTACTTC. Translation gives CASSPSRTEPQETQYF.

V gene TRBV30 combines with J gene TRBJ2-3, with D hard to call. V lost 2 bases and J 2 bases, leaving 5 bases between the germline ends. The CDR3 spans 12 residues. From germline, CDR1 is GTSNPN and CDR2 SVGIG (reference sequence). This CDR3 reads CAWSQNTDTQYF. The CDR3 DNA sequence: TGTGCCTGGAGTCAAAACACAGATACGCAGTATTTT.

The chain joins TRBV5-1 to TRBJ2-5, with D perhaps assigned TRBD1 or TRBD2 (5 bases each). Trimming removed 4 bases from V and 2 bases from J, with 15 bases in between. CDR1 is SGHRS, CDR2 YFSETQ, per germline. The CDR3 totals 15 residues. The CDR3 here is CASSLGVTGQETQYF. The CDR3 nucleotides are TGCGCCAGCAGCCTGGGGGTGACCGGGCAAGAGACCCAGTACTTC. Variable domain in full (rest from reference TRBV5-1 and TRBJ2-5): KAGVTQTPRYLIKTRGQQVTLSCSPISGHRSVSWYQQTPGQGLQFLFEYFSETQRNKGNFPGRFSGRQFSNSRSEMNVSTLELGDSALYLCASSLGVTGQETQYFGPGTRLLVL.

V is TRBV28 and J is TRBJ1-6, with D possibly matching TRBD1 (5 bases). Germline CDR1 and CDR2: MDHEN and SYDVKM. V lost 3 bases and J 0 bases, leaving 9 bases between the germline ends. The CDR3 is made up of 16 amino acids. DNA of the CDR3: TGTGCCAGCAGTTTCGGGGGGAACTCCTATAATTCACCCCTCCACTTT. It codes for CASSFGGNSYNSPLHF.

The chain employs TRBV15 and TRBJ1-1; TRBD1 might be the D (5 bases). Germline V lookup: CDR1 LNHNV, CDR2 YYDKDF (reference sequence). V was cut by 3 bases and J by 1 base, with 12 bases left in between. The CDR3 loop spans 15 amino acids. The CDR3 sequence: CATSSRDGGNTEAFF. Here the CDR3 DNA reads TGTGCCACCAGCAGCCGGGACGGGGGGAACACTGAAGCTTTCTTT.

This chain links TRBV27 with TRBJ2-1; weak D call: TRBD2 (6 bases). V gave up 2 bases and J gave up 2 bases, with 10 bases separating them. Germline V gene sequence: CDR1 MNHEY, CDR2 SMNVEV (reference sequence). There are 15 residues in the CDR3. The CDR3 spells CASSLVAGPYNEQFF. The DNA of the CDR3 is TGTGCCAGCAGTTTAGTGGCGGGACCCTACAATGAGCAGTTCTTC.

This chain uses TRBV7-2 with TRBJ1-2, with 9 bases fitting TRBD1. V dropped 5 bases and J dropped 0; count of bases not matched to a gene: 7. The CDR3 totals 16 residues. Per the germline V gene, CDR1 is SGHTA and CDR2 is FQGNSA. The DNA for the CDR3 is TGTGCCAGCAGCCCGGGCGGGACAGGGACTAACTATGGCTACACCTTC. It yields the protein CASSPGGTGTNYGYTF.

The rearrangement links TRBV29-1 to TRBJ1-3, with D possibly TRBD1 on 5 matching bases. The V and J ends lost 6 bases and 4 bases respectively, with 10 bases between them. Germline values: CDR1 SQVTM, CDR2 ANQGSEA. This CDR3 has 12 amino acids. DNA of the CDR3: TGCAGCGTAGGGACGGCGGGAAACACCATATATTTT. Amino acid sequence: CSVGTAGNTIYF.

This clone showed up just once. The J gene is TRBJ2-3, the V gene TRBV10-3; 8 bases fit TRBD2. Germline CDR1 and CDR2: ENHRY and SYGVKD. The CDR3 runs to 15 residues. With V trimmed by 5 bases and J by 4 bases, 8 bases remained unmatched. CDR3 nucleotides: TGTGCCATCAGTTTCGCAGCGGGAGTCGCAGATACGCAGTATTTT. It yields the protein CAISFAAGVADTQYF.

The chain joins TRBV28 to TRBJ1-2; D is unresolved. The CDR3 has 15 amino acids. Germline lookup yields CDR1 MDHEN and CDR2 SYDVKM. Between the trimmed V and J ends, which lost 6 bases and 6 bases, there was a span of 20 bases. This CDR3 is CASRIPGEGGNGYTF. The CDR3 nucleotides read TGTGCCAGCAGGATTCCAGGCGAAGGAGGGAATGGCTACACCTTC.

The chain combines TRBV19 with TRBJ1-5; D unclear. Germline V gene data show CDR1 as LNHDA and CDR2 as SQIVND (reference sequence). The CDR3 spans 15 residues. The V gene lost 5 bases and the J gene lost 0 bases, with 11 bases spanning the gap. CDR3 loop: CASSRSSSSNQPQHF. The CDR3 DNA is TGTGCCAGTAGTCGGTCCTCATCTAGCAATCAGCCCCAGCATTTT.

The rearrangement links TRBV5-1 to TRBJ1-1; no reliable D call. Germline CDR1 is SGHRS and CDR2 is YFSETQ. The CDR3 covers 17 residues. With 0 bases removed from V and 1 base from J, the gap between germline ends came to 16 bases. CDR3 coding DNA: TGCGCCAGCAGCTTGGGGCAGATGAGCTACAAGAACACTGAAGCTTTCTTT. Amino acid sequence: CASSLGQMSYKNTEAFF.

This rearrangement joins TRBV28 to TRBJ2-7; perhaps TRBD1 as D (5 bases). Trimming left V 11 bases short and J 3 bases short, with 11 bases between. The CDR3 extends over 11 amino acids. CDR1 is MDHEN, CDR2 SYDVKM, per germline. The CDR3 loop reads CAVTGHYEQYF. In nucleotides, the CDR3 is TGTGCCGTCACAGGACACTACGAGCAGTACTTC.